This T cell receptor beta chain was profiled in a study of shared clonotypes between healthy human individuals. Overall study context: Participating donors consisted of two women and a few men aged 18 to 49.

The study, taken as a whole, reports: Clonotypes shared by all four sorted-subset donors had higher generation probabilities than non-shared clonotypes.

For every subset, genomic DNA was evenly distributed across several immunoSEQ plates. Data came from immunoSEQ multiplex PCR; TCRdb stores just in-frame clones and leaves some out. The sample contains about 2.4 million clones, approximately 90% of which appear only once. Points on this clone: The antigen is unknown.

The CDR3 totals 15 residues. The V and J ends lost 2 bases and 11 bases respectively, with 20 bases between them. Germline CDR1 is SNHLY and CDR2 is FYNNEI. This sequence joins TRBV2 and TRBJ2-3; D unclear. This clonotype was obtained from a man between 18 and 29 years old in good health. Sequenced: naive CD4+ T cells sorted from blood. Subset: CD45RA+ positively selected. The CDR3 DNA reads TGTGCCAGCAGTGAACAAGCATATCGGCCGATGGTGCAGTATTTT. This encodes CASSEQAYRPMVQYF.